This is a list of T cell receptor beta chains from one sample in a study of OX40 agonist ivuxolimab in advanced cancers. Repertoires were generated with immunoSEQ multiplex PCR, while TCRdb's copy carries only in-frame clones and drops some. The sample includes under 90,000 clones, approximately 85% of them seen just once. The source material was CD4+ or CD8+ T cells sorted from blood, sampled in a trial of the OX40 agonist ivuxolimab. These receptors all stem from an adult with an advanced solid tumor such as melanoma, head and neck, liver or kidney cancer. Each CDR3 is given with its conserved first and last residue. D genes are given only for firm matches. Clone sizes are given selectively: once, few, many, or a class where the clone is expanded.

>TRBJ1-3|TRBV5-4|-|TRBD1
TGTGCCAGCAGCCCCGGAGGGACAGGGAGGTCTGGAAACACCATATATTTT
CASSPGGTGRSGNTIYF
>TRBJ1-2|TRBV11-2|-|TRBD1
TGTGCCAGCAGCTCCCCCGGGACAGGGGCCCCATATGGCTACACCTTC
CASSSPGTGAPYGYTF
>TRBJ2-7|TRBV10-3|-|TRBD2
TGTGCCATCAGTGAATGGCGGGGGGGGAACGAGCAGTACTTC
CAISEWRGGNEQYF
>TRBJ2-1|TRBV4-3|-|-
TGCGCCAGCAGCCAAGATTTGGACAGCACACTAACGGGGAATGAGCAGTTCTTC
CASSQDLDSTLTGNEQFF
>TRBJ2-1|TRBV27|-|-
TGTGCCAGCAGTCGTCGGACTGGGCGGAGCTCCTACAATGAGCAGTTCTTC
CASSRRTGRSSYNEQFF
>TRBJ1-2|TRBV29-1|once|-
TGCAGCGTCCCCGTCACGGCGAGAGGCTATGGCTACACCTTC
CSVPVTARGYGYTF
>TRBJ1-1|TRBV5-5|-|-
TGTGCCAGCAGCTCGACACCGAACACTGAAGCTTTCTTT
CASSSTPNTEAFF
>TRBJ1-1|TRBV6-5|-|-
TGTGCCAGCAGTTACTCGCCGGGGAACACTGAAGCTTTCTTT
CASSYSPGNTEAFF
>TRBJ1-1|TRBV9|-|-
TGTGCCAGCAGCGTAGGCGGGTATGGGGACACTGAAGCTTTCTTT
CASSVGGYGDTEAFF
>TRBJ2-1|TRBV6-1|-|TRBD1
TGTGCCAGCATCATGACAGGGGGAAGCTCTGGGTTCTTC
CASIMTGGSSGFF
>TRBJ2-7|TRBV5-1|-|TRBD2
TGCGCCAGCAGCTTGACGACTAGCGGTCCCTACGAGCAGTACTTC
CASSLTTSGPYEQYF
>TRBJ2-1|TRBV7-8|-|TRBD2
TGTGCCAGCAGCTTAAGCGGGAGCGTGGTTGAGCAGTTCTTC
CASSLSGSVVEQFF
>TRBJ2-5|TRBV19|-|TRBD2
TGTGCCAGTAGTGAACTAGCGGGAGCAAAGGGAGAGACCCAGTACTTC
CASSELAGAKGETQYF
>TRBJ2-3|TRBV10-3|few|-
TGTGCCATCAGGGACAGTCAGGGACCAGATACGCAGTATTTT
CAIRDSQGPDTQYF
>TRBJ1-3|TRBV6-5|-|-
TGTGCCAGCAGTTACTCGGCAGGCTCTGGAAACACCATATATTTT
CASSYSAGSGNTIYF
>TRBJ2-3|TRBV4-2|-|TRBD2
TGTGCCAGCAGCCCCGACCCGGGAGGATCCCGCTCGCAGTATTTT
CASSPDPGGSRSQYF
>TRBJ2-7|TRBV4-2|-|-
TGTGCCAGCACCTGGATGGCGGGACCCGACTACGAGCAGTACTTC
CASTWMAGPDYEQYF
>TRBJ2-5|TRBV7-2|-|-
TGTGCCAGCTCCTCGGGGGGCGCTGGAGAGACCCAGTACTTC
CASSSGGAGETQYF
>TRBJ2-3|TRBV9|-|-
TGTGCCAGCAGCGTGATATCCAGCACAGATACGCAGTATTTT
CASSVISSTDTQYF
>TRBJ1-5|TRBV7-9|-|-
TGTGCCAGCTGGGTTAGCTCCGATCAGCCCCAGCATTTT
CASWVSSDQPQHF
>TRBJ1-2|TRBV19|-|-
TGTGCCAGTCATGGGGCGACCTATGGCTACACCTTC
CASHGATYGYTF
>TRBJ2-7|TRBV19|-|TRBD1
TGTGCCAGTAGTATAGATGGACAGGGCGTTTACGAGCAGTACTTC
CASSIDGQGVYEQYF
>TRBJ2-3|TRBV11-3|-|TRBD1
TGTGCCAGCAGCCAGGGGTGGTTAGGACAGGGGGAAGATACGCAGTATTTT
CASSQGWLGQGEDTQYF
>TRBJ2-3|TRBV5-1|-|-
TGCGCCAGCAGGGGGCCGGGCACAGATACGCAGTATTTT
CASRGPGTDTQYF
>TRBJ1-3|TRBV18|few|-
TGTGCCAGCTCACCAGCCTCTGGAAACACCATATATTTT
CASSPASGNTIYF
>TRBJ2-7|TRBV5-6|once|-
TGTGCCAGCAGCTTGGTTGAGCAATACGAGCAGTACTTC
CASSLVEQYEQYF
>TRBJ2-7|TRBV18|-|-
TGTGCCAGCTCACCGGACAAACAACCGTCCTACGAGCAGTACTTC
CASSPDKQPSYEQYF
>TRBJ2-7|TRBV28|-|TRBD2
TGTGCCAGCAGCGGGACTAGCGGTATCTACGAGCAGTACTTC
CASSGTSGIYEQYF
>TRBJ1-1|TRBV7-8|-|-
TGTGCCAGCAGCTTAGGAGGGAGTGAAGCTTTCTTT
CASSLGGSEAFF
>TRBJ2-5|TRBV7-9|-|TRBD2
TGTGCCAGCAGCCTGATTGCAGGCCGGGGGGTGTGGACCCAGTACTTC
CASSLIAGRGVWTQYF
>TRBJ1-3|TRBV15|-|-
TGTGCCACCAGCAGAGAGAGCTCTGGAAACACCATATATTTT
CATSRESSGNTIYF
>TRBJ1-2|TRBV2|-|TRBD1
TGTGCCAGCAGGGACAGGGCACATGGCTACACCTTC
CASRDRAHGYTF
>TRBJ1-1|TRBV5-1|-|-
TGCGCCAGCAGCTTGACGGGTCGGGGGACTGAAGCTTTCTTT
CASSLTGRGTEAFF